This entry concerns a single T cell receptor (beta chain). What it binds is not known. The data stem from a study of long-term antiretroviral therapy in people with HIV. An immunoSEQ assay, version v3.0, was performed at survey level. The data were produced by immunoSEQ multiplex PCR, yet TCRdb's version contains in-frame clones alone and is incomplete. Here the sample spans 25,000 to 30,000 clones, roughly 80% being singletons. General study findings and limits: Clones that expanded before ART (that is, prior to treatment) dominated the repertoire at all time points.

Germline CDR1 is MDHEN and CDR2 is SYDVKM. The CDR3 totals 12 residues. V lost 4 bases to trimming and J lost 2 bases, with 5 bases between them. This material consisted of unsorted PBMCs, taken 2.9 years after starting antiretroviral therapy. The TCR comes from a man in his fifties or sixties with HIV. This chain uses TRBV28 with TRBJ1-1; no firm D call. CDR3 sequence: CASSWGNTEAFF. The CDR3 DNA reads TGTGCCAGCAGTTGGGGAAACACTGAAGCTTTCTTT.